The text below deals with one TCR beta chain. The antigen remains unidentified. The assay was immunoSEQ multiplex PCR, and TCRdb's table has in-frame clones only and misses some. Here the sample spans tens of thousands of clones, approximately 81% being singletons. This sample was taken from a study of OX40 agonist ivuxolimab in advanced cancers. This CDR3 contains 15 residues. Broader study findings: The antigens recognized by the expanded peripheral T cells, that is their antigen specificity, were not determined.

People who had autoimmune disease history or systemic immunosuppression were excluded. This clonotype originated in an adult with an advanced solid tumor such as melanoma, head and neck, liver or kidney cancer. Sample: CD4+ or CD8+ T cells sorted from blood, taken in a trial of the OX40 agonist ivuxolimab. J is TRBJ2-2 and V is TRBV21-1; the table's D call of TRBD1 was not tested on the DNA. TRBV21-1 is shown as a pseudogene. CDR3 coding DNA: TGTGCCAGCAGCAAAGAGGGGGCGCCCCCCGGGGAGCTGTTTTTT. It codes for CASSKEGAPPGELFF.